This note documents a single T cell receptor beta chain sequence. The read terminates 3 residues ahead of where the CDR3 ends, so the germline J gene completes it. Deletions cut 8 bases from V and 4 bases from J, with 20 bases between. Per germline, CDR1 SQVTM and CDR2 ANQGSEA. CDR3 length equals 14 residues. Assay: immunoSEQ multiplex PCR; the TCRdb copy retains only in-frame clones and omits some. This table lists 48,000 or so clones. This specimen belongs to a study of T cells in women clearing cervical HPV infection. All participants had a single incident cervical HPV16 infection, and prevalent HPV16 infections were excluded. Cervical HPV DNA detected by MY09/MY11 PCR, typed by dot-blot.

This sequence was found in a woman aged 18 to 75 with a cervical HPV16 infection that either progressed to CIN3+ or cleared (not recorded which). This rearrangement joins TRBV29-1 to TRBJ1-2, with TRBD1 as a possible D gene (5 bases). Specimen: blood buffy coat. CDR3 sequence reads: CSPKQSTVSYGYTF. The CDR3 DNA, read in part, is TGCAGCCCGAAACAATCGACAGTCAGCTATGGC.